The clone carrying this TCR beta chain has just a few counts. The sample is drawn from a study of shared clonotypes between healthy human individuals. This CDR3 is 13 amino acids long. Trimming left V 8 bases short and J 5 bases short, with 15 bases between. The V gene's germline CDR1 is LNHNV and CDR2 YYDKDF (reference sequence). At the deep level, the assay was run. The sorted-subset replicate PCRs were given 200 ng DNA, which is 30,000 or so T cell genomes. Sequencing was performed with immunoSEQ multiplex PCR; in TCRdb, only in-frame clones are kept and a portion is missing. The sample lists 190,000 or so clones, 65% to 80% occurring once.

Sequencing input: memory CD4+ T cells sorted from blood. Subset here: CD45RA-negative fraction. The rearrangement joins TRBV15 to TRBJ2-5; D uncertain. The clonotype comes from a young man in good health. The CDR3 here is CATGLNLAETQYF. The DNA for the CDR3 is TGTGCCACCGGGCTAAACCTTGCCGAGACCCAGTACTTC.